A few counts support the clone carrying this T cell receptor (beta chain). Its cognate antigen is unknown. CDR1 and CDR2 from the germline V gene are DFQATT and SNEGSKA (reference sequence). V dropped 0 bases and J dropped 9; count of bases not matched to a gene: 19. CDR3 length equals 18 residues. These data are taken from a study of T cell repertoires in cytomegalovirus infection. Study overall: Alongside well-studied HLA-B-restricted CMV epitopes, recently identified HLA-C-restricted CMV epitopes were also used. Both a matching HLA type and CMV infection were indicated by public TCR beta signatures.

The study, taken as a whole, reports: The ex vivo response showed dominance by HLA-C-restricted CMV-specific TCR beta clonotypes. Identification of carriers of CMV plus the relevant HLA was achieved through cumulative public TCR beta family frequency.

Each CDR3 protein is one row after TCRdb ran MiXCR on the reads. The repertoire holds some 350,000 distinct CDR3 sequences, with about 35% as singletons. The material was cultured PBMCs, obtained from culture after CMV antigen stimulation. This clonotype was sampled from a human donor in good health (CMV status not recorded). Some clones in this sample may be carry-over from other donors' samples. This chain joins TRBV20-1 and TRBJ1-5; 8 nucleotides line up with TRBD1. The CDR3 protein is CSARDVRIGQGGDSPQHF. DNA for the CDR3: TGCAGTGCTAGAGATGTTCGAATTGGACAGGGAGGTGATTCGCCCCAGCATTTT.